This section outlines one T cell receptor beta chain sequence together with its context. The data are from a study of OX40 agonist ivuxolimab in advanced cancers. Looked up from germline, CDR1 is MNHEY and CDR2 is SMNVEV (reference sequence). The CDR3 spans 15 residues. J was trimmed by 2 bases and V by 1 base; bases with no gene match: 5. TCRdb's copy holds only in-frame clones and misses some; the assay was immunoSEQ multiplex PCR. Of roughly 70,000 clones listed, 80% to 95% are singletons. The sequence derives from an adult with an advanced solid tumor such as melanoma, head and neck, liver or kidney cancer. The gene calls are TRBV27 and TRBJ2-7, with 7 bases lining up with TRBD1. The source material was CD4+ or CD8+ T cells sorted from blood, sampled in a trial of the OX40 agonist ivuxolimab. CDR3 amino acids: CASSLLGQDTYEQYF. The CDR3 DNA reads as TGTGCCAGCAGTTTATTAGGACAGGATACCTACGAGCAGTACTTC.